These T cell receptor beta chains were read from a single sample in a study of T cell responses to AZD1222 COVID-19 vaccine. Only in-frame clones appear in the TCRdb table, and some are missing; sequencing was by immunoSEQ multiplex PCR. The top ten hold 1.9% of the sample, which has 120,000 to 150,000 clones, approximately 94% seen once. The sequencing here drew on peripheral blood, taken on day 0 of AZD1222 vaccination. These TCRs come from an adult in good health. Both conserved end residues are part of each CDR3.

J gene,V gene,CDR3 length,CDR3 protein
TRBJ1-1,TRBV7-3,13,CASSAGTNTEAFF
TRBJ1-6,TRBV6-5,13,CATSVNYNSPLHF
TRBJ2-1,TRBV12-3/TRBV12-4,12,CASSLRHNEQFF
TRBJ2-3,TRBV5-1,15,CASSSGQLGTDTQYF
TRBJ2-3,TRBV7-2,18,CASSSGPGKGAALDTQYF
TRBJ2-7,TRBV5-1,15,CASSLGLAGTYEQYF
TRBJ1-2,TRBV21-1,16,CASHRLSRPRRLGYTF
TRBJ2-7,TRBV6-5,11,CASTTSDEQYF
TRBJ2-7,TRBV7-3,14,CASSSTGTGNEQYF
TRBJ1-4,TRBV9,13,CASSPPAGEKLFF
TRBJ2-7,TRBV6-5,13,CASSPAWENEQYF
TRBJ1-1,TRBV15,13,CATSRAGPTEAFF
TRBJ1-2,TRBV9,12,CASSVTNYGYTF
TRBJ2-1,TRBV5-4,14,CASSLLAAGDEQFF
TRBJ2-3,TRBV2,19,CASSGGLAGVDKGTDTQYF
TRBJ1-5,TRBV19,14,CASSIRGSNQPQHF
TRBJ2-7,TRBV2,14,CASRGVSTSYEQYF
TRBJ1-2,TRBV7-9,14,CASKLQGSDYGYTF
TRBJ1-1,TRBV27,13,CASSLGTGLEAFF
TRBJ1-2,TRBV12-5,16,CASGLVGLRLDYGYTF
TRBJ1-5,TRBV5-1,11,CASSCNQPQHF
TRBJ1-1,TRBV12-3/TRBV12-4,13,CASSPPHYREAFF
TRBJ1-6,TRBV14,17,CASSRTGGESHNSPLHF
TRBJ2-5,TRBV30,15,CGAGGPSLGEETQYF
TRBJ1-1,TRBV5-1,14,CASNWGGGNTEAFF
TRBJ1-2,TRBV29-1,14,CSVGGGDRAYGYTF
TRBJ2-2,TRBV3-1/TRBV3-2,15,CASSHSQGNTGELFF
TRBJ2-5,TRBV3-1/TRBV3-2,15,CASSQDLGIQETQYF
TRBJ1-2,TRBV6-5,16,CASSYCQPYGGYGYTF
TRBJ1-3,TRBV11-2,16,CASSPGTGGSGNTIYF
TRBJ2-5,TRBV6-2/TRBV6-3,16,CASSSSGTRERVTQYF
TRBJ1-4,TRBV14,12,CASSQASQAPNF
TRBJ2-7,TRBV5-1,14,CASSKGRSSYEQYF
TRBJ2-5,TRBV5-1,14,CASSLTGAGETQYF
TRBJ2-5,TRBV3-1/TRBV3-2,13,CASSQDQAETQYF
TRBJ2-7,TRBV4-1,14,CASSQVPGRNEQYF
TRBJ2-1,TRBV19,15,CASSMGASGVSEQFF